What follows are 14 T cell receptor beta chains derived from one specimen sequenced in a study of T cells in localized non-small cell lung cancer. Here immunoSEQ multiplex PCR was the method, and the copy in TCRdb shows in-frame clones only, minus some. This table has roughly 34,000 clones, about nine tenths appearing once. The sample consisted of peripheral blood, taken before any cancer treatment. The origin of the receptors is a male donor at least 60 years old with stage III lung adenocarcinoma.

This sequence joins TRBV9 and TRBJ2-7; D may correspond to TRBD1 or TRBD2 (6 bases each). Between the trimmed V and J ends, which lost 3 bases and 6 bases, there was a span of 10 bases. The CDR3 is 12 residues long. CDR1 and CDR2 from the germline V gene are SGDLS and YYNGEE. For the CDR3, the DNA is TGTGCCAGCAGCGAAGGAGGGGGCGAGCAGTACTTC. It is translated as CASSEGGGEQYF.

Comment on this clone: One end of the junction fails to match germline, which may point to a read error. The V and J genes are TRBV7-7 and TRBJ1-4, with 8 bases that match TRBD1. Germline-derived CDR1 and CDR2 are SSHAT and FNYEAQ (reference sequence). The CDR3 has 15 residues. DNA for the CDR3: TGTGCTAGCAGCTTAGGACAGGGCATTAATGAAAAACTGTTTTTT. This gives the protein CASSLGQGINEKLFF.

The chain carries TRBV9 and TRBJ1-5; possibly TRBD1 for D (6 bases). Germline V gene data show CDR1 as SGDLS and CDR2 as YYNGEE. The CDR3 is made up of 15 amino acids. V was clipped by 0 bases and J by 4 bases, with 11 bases between them. In DNA form, the CDR3 reads TGTGCCAGCAGCGTAGGGACAGTTGGGAATCAGCCCCAGCATTTT. Translated, it gives CASSVGTVGNQPQHF. Full variable domain (missing parts from reference TRBV9 and TRBJ1-5): DSGVTQTPKHLITATGQRVTLRCSPRSGDLSVYWYQQSLDQGLQFLIQYYNGEERAKGNILERFSAQQFPDLHSELNLSSLELGDSALYFCASSVGTVGNQPQHFGDGTRLSIL.

This clone was observed a handful of times. V usage is TRBV5-1 and J usage is TRBJ2-2; the D is unclear. Between the trimmed V and J ends, which lost 4 bases and 0 bases, there was a span of 4 bases. Germline CDR1 and CDR2: SGHRS and YFSETQ. The length of the CDR3 is 13 residues. DNA of the CDR3: TGCGCCAGCAGCACCACGAACACCGGGGAGCTGTTTTTT. Translated: CASSTTNTGELFF.

The chain uses TRBV5-6 and TRBJ1-3, with D possibly TRBD1 on 6 matching bases. Germline V gives CDR1 SGHDT, CDR2 YYEEEE. V shed 4 bases and J shed 0 bases, with 11 bases lying between them. The CDR3 covers 15 residues. The CDR3: CASSPQGSSGNTIYF. The CDR3 DNA follows: TGTGCCAGCAGCCCGCAGGGGAGCTCTGGAAACACCATATATTTT.

This CDR3 reads CASSEGGAGNTQYF. The CDR3 nucleotides read TGTGCCAGCAGTGAAGGGGGGGCCGGTAATACGCAGTATTTT. The V gene is TRBV2, the J gene TRBJ2-3; D assignment may be TRBD1 or TRBD2 (6 bases each). Germline lookup yields CDR1 SNHLY and CDR2 FYNNEI. This CDR3 region has 14 residues. V was pared by 1 base and J by 7 bases, with 12 bases between.

This clone is judged medium-sized. The rearrangement joins TRBV7-8 to TRBJ2-7; 7 nucleotides match TRBD1. The CDR3 sequence is 15 residues long. Germline loops: CDR1 SGHVS, CDR2 FQNEAQ. V was pared by 4 bases and J by 3 bases, with 9 bases of the junction left unmatched. CDR3 DNA sequence: TGTGCCAGCAGCTCAGTCCGGGACAGCTTCTACGAGCAGTACTTC. Translation: CASSSVRDSFYEQYF.

The chain employs TRBV28 and TRBJ2-3, with TRBD1 identical over 10 bases. Germline loops: CDR1 MDHEN, CDR2 SYDVKM. The CDR3 covers 15 residues. The V gene end was trimmed by 4 bases and the J gene end by 2 bases; junction bases not matched to a gene: 3. This chain's CDR3 is CASSWTGGYTDTQYF. CDR3 bases: TGTGCCAGCAGTTGGACAGGGGGTTACACAGATACGCAGTATTTT. Filled out from reference TRBV28 and TRBJ2-3, the complete variable domain reads DVKVTQSSRYLVKRTGEKVFLECVQDMDHENMFWYRQDPGLGLRLIYFSYDVKMKEKGDIPEGYSVSREKKERFSLILESASTNQTSMYLCASSWTGGYTDTQYFGPGTRLTVL.

The chain has TRBV7-9 and TRBJ1-3; no clear D. Germline lookup yields CDR1 SEHNR and CDR2 FQNEAQ (reference sequence). The CDR3 contains 13 residues. Trimming left V 1 base short and J 1 base short, with 2 bases between. CDR3 sequence reads: CASSLGSGNTIYF. The CDR3 nucleotides read TGTGCCAGCAGCTTAGGGTCTGGAAACACCATATATTTT.

The CDR3 region has the DNA TGTGCCAGCACTCGGACACCGAACACTGAAGCTTTCTTT. This gives the protein CASTRTPNTEAFF. The chain is built from TRBV28 and TRBJ1-1; a weak D match, TRBD1 (5 bases). Germline V gene sequence: CDR1 MDHEN, CDR2 SYDVKM. The CDR3 spans 13 residues. V was pared by 7 bases and J by 1 base, with 10 bases between.

This chain connects TRBV6-6 to TRBJ1-6, with D possibly being TRBD1 (6 bases). CDR3 size: 14 residues. The V gene lost 6 bases and the J gene lost 7 bases, with 13 bases spanning the gap. The germline V gene has CDR1 MNHNY and CDR2 SVGAGI (reference sequence). The CDR3 is CASRGGGRNSPLHF. CDR3 nucleotide sequence: TGTGCCAGCAGGGGAGGGGGTCGAAATTCACCCCTCCACTTT.

The chain is built from TRBV21-1 and TRBJ1-4; the D call of TRBD1 is as the table states it, not checked on the DNA. TRBV21-1 is annotated as a pseudogene. The CDR3 runs to 17 residues. CDR3 sequence (DNA): TGTGCCAGCAGCAAAGAACCAGGGAATGCAACTAATGAAAAACTGTTTTTT. As protein: CASSKEPGNATNEKLFF.

CDR3 bases: TGCGCCAGCACCATAATCGGGATAGAGACCCAGTACTTC. It is translated as CASTIIGIETQYF. V usage is TRBV5-1 and J usage is TRBJ2-5; the D gene is possibly TRBD2 (5 bases). The CDR3 length is 13 residues. CDR1 is SGHRS, CDR2 YFSETQ, per germline. Trimming took off 6 bases at V and 4 bases at J, with 13 bases between the two ends.

This clone was recorded a few times. The rearrangement uses TRBV28 and TRBJ1-2, with D unclear. The CDR3 spans 16 residues. CDR1 and CDR2 from the germline V gene are MDHEN and SYDVKM. The ends were cut back, 6 bases at V and 8 bases at J, with 25 bases in the middle. The CDR3 here is CASRLGVSSFSDGYTF. The CDR3 DNA is TGTGCCAGCAGACTTGGGGTGTCCTCGTTCTCGGACGGCTACACCTTC.